Each of the 13 T cell receptor beta chains below was sequenced from the same sample in a study of T cells in Graves' hyperthyroidism and ophthalmopathy. What was amplified from RNA transcripts were TCR beta CDR3 regions. In the first-round RT-PCR of the TCR CDR3, the HTBI primer set was used. TCRdb redid the calling of the multiplex PCR reads with MiXCR, one entry per CDR3 protein. The sample has fewer than 800,000 distinct CDR3 sequences, 16% seen once. Specimen: blood. These receptors came from a man aged 18 to 35 with Graves' hyperthyroidism.

This clonotype has ten or more counts. This rearrangement joins TRBV11-2 to TRBJ2-7; D uncertain. The CDR3 consists of 11 residues. Germline CDR1 reads SGHAT; CDR2 reads FQNNGV. V was pared by 4 bases and J by 3 bases, with 4 bases between. The CDR3 DNA follows: TGTGCCAGCAGCTCACACTACGAGCAGTACTTC. Amino acid sequence: CASSSHYEQYF. Full variable domain (outside the CDR3, taken from reference TRBV11-2 and TRBJ2-7): EAGVAQSPRYKIIEKRQSVAFWCNPISGHATLYWYQQILGQGPKLLIQFQNNGVVDDSQLPKDRFSAERLKGVDSTLKIQPAKLEDSAVYLCASSSHYEQYFGPGTRLTVT.

The V and J genes are TRBV7-9 and TRBJ2-5; D is perhaps TRBD1 (6 bases). CDR1 SEHNR and CDR2 FQNEAQ come from the germline V gene (reference sequence). This CDR3 has 15 residues. V dropped 4 bases and J dropped 5 bases, with 17 bases sitting between them. The CDR3 region has the DNA TGTGCCAGCAGCTCCGGGACAAACCTCCAGGAGACCCAGTACTTC. This gives the protein CASSSGTNLQETQYF.

This clonotype was counted at least ten times. The genes are TRBV6-5 and TRBJ2-1; D not certain. The V and J ends lost 0 bases and 4 bases respectively, with 7 bases between them. The length of the CDR3 is 14 residues. Germline V CDR1 and CDR2: MNHEY, SVGAGI. The CDR3 DNA reads as TGTGCCAGCAGTTACTCTGTGGGTTACAATGAGCAGTTCTTC. It translates to CASSYSVGYNEQFF.

Many counts were recorded for this clonotype. The V gene is TRBV7-2, the J gene TRBJ1-2; 7 nucleotides agree with TRBD1. The junction had 11 bases not matched to a gene; V was cut back by 5 bases and J by 8 bases. Germline V gives CDR1 SGHTA, CDR2 FQGNSA. The CDR3 spans 14 residues. In nucleotides, the CDR3 is TGTGCCAGCAGCCTTCGACAGGGACGACAAGGCTACACCTTC. It is translated as CASSLRQGRQGYTF.

Only a few counts were recorded for this clonotype. The chain has TRBV27 and TRBJ2-6; 7 positions agree with TRBD2. The V gene's germline CDR1 is MNHEY and CDR2 SMNVEV (reference sequence). The CDR3 is 19 residues long. The V segment lost 1 base and the J segment 0 bases; nucleotides outside the gene matches: 9. This chain's CDR3 is CASSLYWEGPHSGANVLTF. Here the CDR3 DNA reads TGTGCCAGCAGTTTATATTGGGAGGGCCCACACTCTGGGGCCAACGTCCTGACTTTC.

V usage is TRBV30 and J usage is TRBJ2-7; D is unclear. Germline CDR1 reads GTSNPN; CDR2 reads SVGIG (reference sequence). Trimming pared 8 bases from V and 0 bases from J, leaving 8 bases between. There are 11 residues in the CDR3. The CDR3 nucleotides read TGTGCCGGCGGTCTCTCCTACGAGCAGTACTTC. This encodes CAGGLSYEQYF.

This sequence joins TRBV6-1 and TRBJ2-6; the match to TRBD1 covers 7 bases. The CDR3 consists of 15 residues. Germline CDR1 MNHNS, CDR2 SASEGT. V lost 7 bases, J lost 3 bases, and 6 bases stayed unmatched. The CDR3 loop is CASTQGVFGANVLTF. The CDR3 bases are TGTGCCAGCACTCAGGGGGTGTTTGGGGCCAACGTCCTGACTTTC.

This rearrangement joins TRBV4-3 to TRBJ1-5; tentative D call: TRBD1 (5 bases). Trimming took 4 bases from V and 0 from J, leaving 16 bases between them. This CDR3 contains 17 residues. The germline gives CDR1 LGHNA, CDR2 YSLEER. For the CDR3, the DNA is TGCGCCAGCAGCCCTCAGGGTAGGGTTCATAGCAATCAGCCCCAGCATTTT. This encodes CASSPQGRVHSNQPQHF.

There are many counts of this clonotype. The V call is TRBV7-6, the J call TRBJ2-5; 12 bases match TRBD2. In germline, CDR1 is SGHVS, CDR2 FNYEAQ. The CDR3 has 17 residues. Trimming removed 2 bases from V and 0 bases from J; junction bases left unmatched: 4. The CDR3 spells CASSLLGTSGHQETQYF. CDR3 sequence (DNA): TGTGCCAGCAGCTTATTGGGGACTAGCGGGCACCAAGAGACCCAGTACTTC.

This clonotype was seen a few times. The chain has TRBV4-2 and TRBJ2-7, with 12 bases matching TRBD2. Germline CDR1 LGHNA, CDR2 YNFKEQ. J gave up 5 bases and V 0 bases, and 11 bases lay outside the gene matches. The CDR3 is 18 amino acids. In nucleotides, the CDR3 is TGTGCCAGCAGCCAAGAGGGACTAGCGGGTCCTTATCCGCACGAGCAGTACTTC. Its protein is CASSQEGLAGPYPHEQYF.

This clonotype was seen repeatedly, ten times or more. This chain joins TRBV10-2 and TRBJ2-3; D may be TRBD1 or TRBD2 (5 bases each). V lost 8 bases to trimming and J lost 2 bases, with 14 bases between them. CDR1 is WSHSY, CDR2 SAAADI, per germline. CDR3 length: 14 amino acids. Written as DNA, the CDR3 is TGCGCCAGCCAAACGGGGCTCACCACAGATACGCAGTATTTT. Its protein product is CASQTGLTTDTQYF.

About this clonotype itself: A read error may produce the germline difference seen at one junction end. The CDR3 spells CATSRVPGGREIQYF. In DNA form, the CDR3 reads TGTGCCACCAGCAGAGTGCCGGGAGGGCGGGAGATCCAGTACTTC. This chain links TRBV15 with TRBJ2-5, with 8 bases fitting TRBD2. CDR3 size: 15 residues. The germline V gene encodes CDR1 LNHNV and CDR2 YYDKDF (reference sequence).

This clonotype was seen at least ten times. The chain carries TRBV29-1 and TRBJ1-3; D is undetermined. Looked up from germline, CDR1 is SQVTM and CDR2 is ANQGSEA. The ends were cut back, 5 bases at V and 0 bases at J, with 11 bases in the middle. CDR3 size: 14 residues. Written as DNA, the CDR3 is TGCAGCGTTTCCTTGGCCAGCTCTGGAAACACCATATATTTT. This gives the protein CSVSLASSGNTIYF. Together with reference TRBV29-1 and TRBJ1-3, the CDR3 gives the full variable domain: SAVISQKPSRDICQRGTSLTIQCQVDSQVTMMFWYRQQPGQSLTLIATANQGSEATYESGFVIDKFPISRPNLTFSTLTVSNMSPEDSSIYLCSVSLASSGNTIYFGEGSWLTVV.